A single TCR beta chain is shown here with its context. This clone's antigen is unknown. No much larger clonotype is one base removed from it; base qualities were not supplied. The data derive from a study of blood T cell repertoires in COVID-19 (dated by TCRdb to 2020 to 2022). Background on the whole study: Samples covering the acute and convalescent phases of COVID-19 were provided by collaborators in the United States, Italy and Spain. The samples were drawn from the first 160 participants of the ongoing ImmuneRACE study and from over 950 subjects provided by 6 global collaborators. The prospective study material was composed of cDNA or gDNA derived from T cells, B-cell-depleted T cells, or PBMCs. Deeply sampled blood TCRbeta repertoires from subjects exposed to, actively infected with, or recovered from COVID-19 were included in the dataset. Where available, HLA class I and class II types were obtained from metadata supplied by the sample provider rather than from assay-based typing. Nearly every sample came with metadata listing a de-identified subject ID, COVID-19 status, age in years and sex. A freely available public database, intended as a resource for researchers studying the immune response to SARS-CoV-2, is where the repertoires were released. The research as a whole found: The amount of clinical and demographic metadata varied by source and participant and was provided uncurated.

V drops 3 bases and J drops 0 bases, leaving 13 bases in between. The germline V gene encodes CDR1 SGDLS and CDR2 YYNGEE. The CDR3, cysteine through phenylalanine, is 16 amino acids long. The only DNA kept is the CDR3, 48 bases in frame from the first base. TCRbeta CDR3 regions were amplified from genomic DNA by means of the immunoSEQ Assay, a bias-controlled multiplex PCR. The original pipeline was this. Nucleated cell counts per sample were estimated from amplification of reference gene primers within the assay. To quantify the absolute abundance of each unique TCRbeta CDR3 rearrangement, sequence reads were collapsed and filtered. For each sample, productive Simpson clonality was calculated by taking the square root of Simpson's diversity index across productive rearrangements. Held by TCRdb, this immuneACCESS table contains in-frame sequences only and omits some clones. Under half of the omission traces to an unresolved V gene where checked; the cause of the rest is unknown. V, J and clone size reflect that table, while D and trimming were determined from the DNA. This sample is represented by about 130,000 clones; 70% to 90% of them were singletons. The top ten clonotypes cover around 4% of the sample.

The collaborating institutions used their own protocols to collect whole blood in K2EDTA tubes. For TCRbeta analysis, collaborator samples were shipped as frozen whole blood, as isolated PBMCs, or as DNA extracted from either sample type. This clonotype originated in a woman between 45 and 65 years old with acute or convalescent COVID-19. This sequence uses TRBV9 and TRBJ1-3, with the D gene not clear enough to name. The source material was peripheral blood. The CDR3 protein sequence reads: CASSAGTQSSGNTIYF. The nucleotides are TGTGCCAGCAGCGCGGGAACACAAAGCTCTGGAAACACCATATATTTT.